What follows describes a single TCR beta chain. Its antigen is as yet unknown. Germline-derived CDR1 and CDR2 are GTSNPN and SVGIG (reference sequence). V was clipped by 4 bases and J by 8 bases, with 18 bases between them. CDR3 length equals 15 residues. A multiplex PCR was run with 60 Vbeta primers and 13 Jbeta primers. Clones were read by immunoSEQ multiplex PCR, and TCRdb kept only the in-frame ones, dropping some. This sample carries under 200,000 clones, less than 90% of them seen once, and the ten largest clones take 6.3%. This specimen comes from a study of cytomegalovirus exposure and HLA in healthy donors. Regarding the study as a whole: Earlier analysis found most TCR beta V segments productive about 90% or about 30% of the time. A later analysis found most CMV-associated TCR beta chains apparently HLA-restricted. There were under 200 TCR beta chains listed as cytomegalovirus-associated. Sequences of the TCR beta chain were said to predict the HLA-A and HLA-B alleles of most subjects accurately.

Sequenced input: PBMCs. The chain links TRBV30 to TRBJ1-6; no reliable D call. The TCR originated in a male donor in good health and CMV-seropositive. The chain's CDR3 is CAWNSWVRGDSPLHF. DNA for the CDR3: TGTGCCTGGAACAGTTGGGTTCGCGGGGATTCACCCCTCCACTTT.